This TCR beta chain comes out of a study of T cells in Graves' hyperthyroidism and ophthalmopathy (dated by TCRdb to between 2017 and 2020). As for the study more broadly: Peripheral blood samples were taken at the time of initial diagnosis, prior to any treatment. To identify TCR V-J signatures that set the groups apart, the researchers used a discovery cohort of about a hundred patients, made up of 43 with Graves' ophthalmopathy and some 55 with stable Graves' hyperthyroidism. Prospective prediction of ophthalmopathy was tested in an independent validation cohort consisting of 18 to 20 hyperthyroidism patients and 17 patients who later progressed to ophthalmopathy. The 75 to 100 discovery patients were randomly divided into training and test sets at a 7:3 ratio. The study also compared thyroid tissue and blood T-cell repertoires from more than five Graves' hyperthyroidism patients. After blood sampling, hyperthyroidism patients were treated with methimazole at a starting dose of 30 mg daily, and ophthalmopathy patients were treated with high-dose intravenous methylprednisolone. TCR Vbeta CDR3 sequencing of around 130 peripheral blood samples (around 45 ophthalmopathy, 75 or so hyperthyroidism and approximately 17 progressor patients) is reported in the paper.

Findings and caveats that apply to the study as a whole: No statistical method was used to fix the sample size in advance, and group allocation was not hidden from the investigators. Most expanded thyroid clonotypes (frequency above 0.001) were also detected in blood, suggesting blood repertoires may reflect thyroid immune responses. A 13 V-J signature model separated ophthalmopathy from stable hyperthyroidism, with just over 85% sensitivity and approximately 81% specificity in cross-validation and 80%/75% in testing. During validation, the model predicted progression to ophthalmopathy a median of about 5.9 months ahead of onset, with roughly 65% sensitivity and under 85% specificity.

Inclusive of the bounding cysteine and phenylalanine, the CDR3 is 13 residues long. The read is trimmed to its CDR3 DNA, 39 bases read in frame from base 1. Between the V and J ends, shortened by 0 bases and 14 bases respectively, the junction contains 11 bases. In the germline V gene (reference sequence), CDR1 corresponds to LGHDT and CDR2 to YNNKEL. Comment on this clonotype: The specificity of this receptor is unknown. No base quality values were provided; no much bigger clone lies one nucleotide off.

The TCR beta CDR3 regions were amplified from the RNA transcripts. A first-round RT-PCR of the TCR CDR3 used the HTBI primer set with the Qiagen OneStep RT-PCR kit. A second multiplex PCR round built the libraries, followed by size selection and purification. Paired-end sequencing of the libraries was performed with 100 bp reads on an Illumina HiSeq2000. Per the original workflow: Raw data were processed with SOAPnuke, discarding reads with adapters, uncalled bases, mean Phred below 15, or no exact constant-primer or identifier match. High-quality paired reads were merged with COPE v1.2.5, and unique nucleotide sequences were defined as clonotypes. MiTCR v1.1 was used to align the clonotypes against IMGT TRBV, TRBD and TRBJ reference segments. The analysis included only V-J combinations with a frequency above 0.0001, which together covered over 98% of the repertoires. A TCS score was defined as the ratio of F50 (clonal expansion) to E x V (chaos), with BLOSUM62-based TCRdist applied between CDR3 peptides within each V-J. Welch's t-statistics and random forest reduced some 510 V-J features to under 15, which were used in a naive Bayes classifier (R e1071). TCRdb passed the public sequencing reads through fastp at Q25 and MiXCR, retaining productive beta sequences. Here each entry gathers all rows of one CDR3 protein and keeps the most common genes and DNA. TCRdb's processing, not the authors', yielded these V and J calls. Within this sample are about 420,000 distinct CDR3 sequences, with less than 20% of them counted one time only. Of the sample, roughly 7.4% is held by the ten largest clones.

Graves' hyperthyroidism was defined as stable when no progression to ophthalmopathy occurred over 18 months of follow-up. Hyperthyroidism patients were newly diagnosed, with disease duration under 2 months, and aged 18 to 65 years. Exclusion was applied to patients with uncontrolled infections, other autoimmune diseases, pregnancy or lactation. Clinical symptoms, serum thyroxine and TRAb, thyroid ultrasound, and orbital computed tomography formed the basis for the diagnoses. Ficoll-Paque density gradient centrifugation was used to isolate PBMCs from around 9.1 ml of fresh peripheral blood. Total RNA was extracted with Trizol reagent, and quality was checked on an Agilent 2100 Bioanalyzer.

The chain joins TRBV3-1 to TRBJ1-6; the D gene identity is not certain. Sequenced: blood. This sequence originates from a woman aged 18-29 years with Graves' hyperthyroidism. The CDR3 amino acid sequence is: CASSQEVVETLHF. The DNA is TGTGCCAGCAGCCAAGAAGTGGTAGAAACCCTCCACTTT.